This T cell receptor beta chain came from a study of post-analysis software for immune sequencing data. The junction had 4 bases not matched to a gene; V was cut back by 5 bases and J by 2 bases. The CDR3 is 15 amino acids. Tagging with unique molecular identifiers was a feature of the TCR beta cDNA libraries. TCRdb processed the PCR reads anew with MiXCR; each CDR3 protein has one entry. The data show about 540,000 distinct CDR3 sequences, 34% seen once. This clonotype was seen a handful of times. No antigen is known for it. General observations from the study: Elevated frequency relative to controls characterized four or five TRBV segments in patients, TRBV5-6, TRBV5-1 and TRBV20-1 among them. F measure grouped same-batch samples tightly together. In multiple sclerosis, normalized Chao1 diversity was significantly below that of controls.

The rearrangement uses TRBV12-3 or TRBV12-4 and TRBJ2-7, with 12 bases lining up with TRBD2. This receptor was taken from a girl between 2 and 17 years old with multiple sclerosis. The sequenced sample consisted of blood. This chain's CDR3 is CASSLLAGGPYEQYF. In DNA form, the CDR3 reads TGTGCCAGCAGTCTCCTAGCGGGGGGGCCCTACGAGCAGTACTTC.